This record concerns one T cell receptor beta chain sequence. Its antigen is unidentified. A much bigger clone sits one base away, suggesting this may be a read error. The template was RNA from unsorted bulk tissue. The normal lung tissue was taken more than 3 cm from the tumor edge. V was clipped by 3 bases and J by 2 bases, with 12 bases between them. Germline lookup yields CDR1 SGHNT and CDR2 YYREEE (reference sequence). The CDR3 runs 15 residues. This specimen comes from a study of tumor and adjacent non-tumor tissue in lung cancer. Study as a whole: Samples averaged about 4.2 million productive TCRbeta reads each.

Study-wide results and caveats: Top 100 clones took a larger repertoire share in normal lung. Tumor tissue had significantly higher TCR diversity than normal lung.

A modified ARM-PCR protocol with three rounds of nested PCR amplified TCRbeta. TCRdb re-analysed the multiplex PCR reads in MiXCR, keeping a single row per CDR3 protein. This sample has roughly 120,000 distinct CDR3 sequences, with roughly three fifths found just once. Sample: distant non-tumor lung tissue. This TCR was sampled from a man between 60 and 70 years old with non-small cell lung cancer. The chain joins TRBV5-4 to TRBJ1-3; possible D gene TRBD1, 6 bases. The chain's CDR3 is CASSSKRGTGNTIYF. DNA for the CDR3: TGTGCCAGCAGCTCGAAAAGGGGGACTGGAAACACCATATATTTT.